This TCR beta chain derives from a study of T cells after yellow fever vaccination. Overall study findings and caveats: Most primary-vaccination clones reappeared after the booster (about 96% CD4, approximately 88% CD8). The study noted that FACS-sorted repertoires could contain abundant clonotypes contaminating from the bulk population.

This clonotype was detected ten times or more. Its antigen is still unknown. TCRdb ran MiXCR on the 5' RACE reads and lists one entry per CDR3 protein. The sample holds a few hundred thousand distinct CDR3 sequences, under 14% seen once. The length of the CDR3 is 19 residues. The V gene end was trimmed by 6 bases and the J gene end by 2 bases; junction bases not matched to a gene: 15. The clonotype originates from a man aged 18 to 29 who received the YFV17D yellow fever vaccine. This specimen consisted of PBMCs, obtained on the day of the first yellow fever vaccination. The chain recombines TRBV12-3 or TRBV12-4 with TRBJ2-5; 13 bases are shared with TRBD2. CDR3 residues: CASRLIRTSGGLHQETQYF. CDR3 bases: TGTGCCAGCAGGCTAATCCGGACTAGCGGGGGACTCCATCAAGAGACCCAGTACTTC.